The next 6 T cell receptor beta chains were all read from a single sample in a study of shared clonotypes between healthy human individuals. This table comes from immunoSEQ multiplex PCR, and its TCRdb copy is limited to in-frame clones, with some not included. The sample holds some 2.1 million clones; roughly 94% are singletons and the top ten take 0.85% to 1.3%. The naive CD8 fraction comprised CD45RO-negative cells positively selected for CCR7 and excluded terminally differentiated effector memory CD45RA+ cells. Sequenced input: naive CD8+ T cells sorted from blood. The receptor source for this set is a man between 18 and 35 years old in good health.

The chain employs TRBV6-1 and TRBJ2-2; TRBD2 might be the D (7 bases). With 6 bases removed from V and 6 bases from J, the gap between germline ends came to 17 bases. This CDR3 has 15 amino acids. CDR1 is MNHNS, CDR2 SASEGT, per germline. CDR3 sequence: CASRPPGGHPGELFF. DNA for the CDR3: TGTGCCAGCAGGCCACCGGGGGGACACCCCGGGGAGCTGTTTTTT.

The chain employs TRBV29-1 and TRBJ1-1; a weak D match, TRBD1 (6 bases). CDR1 is SQVTM and CDR2 is ANQGSEA in the germline V gene. The CDR3 is 12 residues long. Trimming cost V 3 bases and J 7 bases, with 12 bases left between them. The CDR3 loop is CSVDGEGGEAFF. In DNA form, the CDR3 reads TGCAGCGTTGATGGGGAAGGGGGTGAAGCTTTCTTT.

The V and J genes are TRBV4-1 and TRBJ1-2; 11 bases fit TRBD1. Germline values: CDR1 MGHRA, CDR2 YSYEKL. With 4 bases clipped from V and 6 bases from J, the junction kept 7 bases outside the gene matches. This CDR3 is built from 15 residues. In DNA form, the CDR3 reads TGCGCCAGCAGCCCTATCGGACAGGGGGCAGATGGCTACACCTTC. This gives the protein CASSPIGQGADGYTF.

This sequence joins TRBV27 and TRBJ2-7, with 8 positions matching TRBD1. The germline gives CDR1 MNHEY, CDR2 SMNVEV (reference sequence). V lost 5 bases, J lost 2 bases, and 5 bases stayed unmatched. The CDR3 length is 14 residues. The CDR3, as DNA: TGTGCCAGCAGTCCTATGACAGGGGCCTACGAGCAGTACTTC. Translation gives CASSPMTGAYEQYF.

J is TRBJ2-7 and V is TRBV6-6; D is ambiguous. Germline assignment: CDR1 MNHNY and CDR2 SVGAGI (reference sequence). CDR3 size: 14 residues. Trimming left V 9 bases short and J 2 bases short, with 17 bases between. The CDR3 protein is CASITSGAAYEQYF. CDR3 coding DNA: TGTGCCAGTATCACCTCGGGCGCCGCCTACGAGCAGTACTTC.

The chain joins TRBV27 to TRBJ2-5; possible D gene TRBD1, 6 bases. Trimming pared 2 bases from V and 9 bases from J, leaving 16 bases between. Per the germline V gene, CDR1 is MNHEY and CDR2 is SMNVEV (reference sequence). This CDR3 contains 14 residues. CDR3 DNA sequence: TGTGCCAGCAGTTTACTAACAGGGATCGAGGCCCAGTACTTC. Translating it yields CASSLLTGIEAQYF.